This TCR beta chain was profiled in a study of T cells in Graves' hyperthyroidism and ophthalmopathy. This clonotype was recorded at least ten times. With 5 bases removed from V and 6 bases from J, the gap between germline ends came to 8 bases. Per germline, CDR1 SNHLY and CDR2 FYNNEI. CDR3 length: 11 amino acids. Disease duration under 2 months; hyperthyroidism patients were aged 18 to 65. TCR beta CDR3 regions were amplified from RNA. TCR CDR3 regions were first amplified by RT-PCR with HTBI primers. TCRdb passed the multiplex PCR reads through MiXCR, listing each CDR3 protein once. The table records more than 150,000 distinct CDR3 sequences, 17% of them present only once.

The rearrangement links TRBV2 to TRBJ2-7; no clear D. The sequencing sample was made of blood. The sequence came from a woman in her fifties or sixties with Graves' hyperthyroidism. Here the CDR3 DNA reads TGTGCCAGCAGTACCCCCACCGAGCAGTACTTC. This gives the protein CASSTPTEQYF.